A selection of T cell receptor beta chains follows, all from one sample in a study of beta chain features in type 1 diabetes. Generated by immunoSEQ multiplex PCR, the TCRdb table keeps only in-frame clones and is missing some. Of about 160,000 clones listed, 63% were seen once; the top ten hold 0.08% to 0.095%. The specimen was naive CD4+ T cells from blood. Every receptor here comes from a man aged 30 to 45 with type 1 diabetes. CDR3s include the opening cysteine and the closing phenylalanine or tryptophan. D genes are given only for firm matches. Clone size is given for some rows only: seen once, a few or many times, or a class if the clone is expanded.

>TRBD1|TRBV29-1|.|TRBJ1-1
TGCAGCGTTGTCCGGACAGGGGAGGTTTACACTGAAGCTTTCTTT
CSVVRTGEVYTEAFF
>.|TRBV29-1|.|TRBJ2-7
TGCAGCGTTTTGTCAGGGACAACCTACGAGCAGTACTTC
CSVLSGTTYEQYF
>.|TRBV14|.|TRBJ2-5
TGTGCCAGCAGCCAACAAGGAGGCGCGGCGACCCAGTACTTC
CASSQQGGAATQYF
>TRBD1|TRBV28|few|TRBJ2-7
TGTGCCAGCTTATCAGGGGACAGCTCCTACGAGCAGTACTTC
CASLSGDSSYEQYF
>.|TRBV25-1|.|TRBJ2-5
TGTGCCAGCAGTGCCAGGGCGCAAGAGACCCAGTACTTC
CASSARAQETQYF
>TRBD1|TRBV4-1|.|TRBJ1-6
TGCGCCAGCAGCCAAGATGTTTGGACAGGGGTGAATTCACCCCTCCACTTT
CASSQDVWTGVNSPLHF
>.|TRBV12-5|few|TRBJ2-3
TGTGCTAGTGGTCCCAATACAGATACGCAGTATTTT
CASGPNTDTQYF
>.|TRBV29-1|.|TRBJ2-7
TGCAGCGTTGTACCGAGGACTGCCACCTACGAGCAGTACTTC
CSVVPRTATYEQYF
>.|TRBV29-1|.|TRBJ1-1
TGCAGCGTGGTTGCGTACACTGAAGCTTTCTTT
CSVVAYTEAFF
>.|TRBV28|.|TRBJ2-5
TGTGCCAGCGGGTTAACAACGGGGGTCCAAGAGACCCAGTACTTC
CASGLTTGVQETQYF
>.|TRBV15|.|TRBJ2-4
TGTGCCACCAGCAGAGACCTCCCCCCGGACATTCAGTACTTC
CATSRDLPPDIQYF
>.|TRBV29-1|.|TRBJ2-3
TGCAGCGTTGGCGAAGATACGCAGTATTTT
CSVGEDTQYF
>TRBD2|TRBV4-1|.|TRBJ2-5
TGCGCCAGCAGCCAAGATCGGGGACTAGCGGCGAAGCAGTACTTC
CASSQDRGLAAKQYF